These T cell receptor beta chains were read from a single sample in a study of T cell responses to AZD1222 COVID-19 vaccine. Assay: immunoSEQ multiplex PCR; the TCRdb copy retains only in-frame clones and omits some. Among approximately 26,000 clones listed, about 89% were seen once. The source material was peripheral blood, sampled on day 0 of AZD1222 vaccination. Receptor source: an adult in good health. Each CDR3 is given with its conserved first and last residue. Fields, in order: J gene, D gene, V gene, CDR3 DNA, CDR3 protein. D genes are given only for firm matches.

J gene: TRBJ2-3; D gene: .; V gene: TRBV4-1; CDR3 DNA: TGCGCCAGCAGCCAAACTCACGGCGCAGATACGCAGTATTTT; CDR3 protein: CASSQTHGADTQYF
J gene: TRBJ2-5; D gene: TRBD2; V gene: TRBV27; CDR3 DNA: TGTGCCAGCAGTTCTCTGCCTAGCGGACACCAAGAGACCCAGTACTTC; CDR3 protein: CASSSLPSGHQETQYF
J gene: TRBJ1-2; D gene: TRBD1; V gene: TRBV5-4; CDR3 DNA: TGTGCCAGCAGCCAGGGGGTGTATGGCTACACCTTC; CDR3 protein: CASSQGVYGYTF
J gene: TRBJ1-6; D gene: .; V gene: TRBV6-5; CDR3 DNA: TGTGCCAGCAGTTACTTCTCACTCTCCAGGGATTCACCCCTCCACTTT; CDR3 protein: CASSYFSLSRDSPLHF
J gene: TRBJ2-1; D gene: .; V gene: TRBV27; CDR3 DNA: TGTGCCAGCAGTAGCAGGAGTGCCTACAATGAGCAGTTCTTC; CDR3 protein: CASSSRSAYNEQFF
J gene: TRBJ1-5; D gene: TRBD1; V gene: TRBV2; CDR3 DNA: TGTGCCAGCAGTAGCGACAGGGCCAATCAGCCCCAGCATTTT; CDR3 protein: CASSSDRANQPQHF
J gene: TRBJ1-5; D gene: .; V gene: TRBV7-9; CDR3 DNA: TGTGCCAGCAGCTCCGGGTCCAATGGGCCCCAGCATTTT; CDR3 protein: CASSSGSNGPQHF
J gene: TRBJ2-7; D gene: TRBD2; V gene: TRBV3-1/TRBV3-2; CDR3 DNA: TGTGCCAGCAGACCCACTAGCGGGAGGGCCCTCCACGAGCAGTACTTC; CDR3 protein: CASRPTSGRALHEQYF
J gene: TRBJ1-4; D gene: .; V gene: TRBV30; CDR3 DNA: TGTGCCTGGAGTCCGGACAGCAATGAAAAACTGTTTTTT; CDR3 protein: CAWSPDSNEKLFF
J gene: TRBJ1-5; D gene: TRBD1; V gene: TRBV2; CDR3 DNA: TGTGCCAGCAGTGGGGACAGCGGTAATCAGCCCCAGCATTTT; CDR3 protein: CASSGDSGNQPQHF
J gene: TRBJ1-2; D gene: .; V gene: TRBV28; CDR3 DNA: TGTGCCAGCAGCCTACAGGGAGGCTATGGCTACACCTTC; CDR3 protein: CASSLQGGYGYTF
J gene: TRBJ2-5; D gene: TRBD2; V gene: TRBV18; CDR3 DNA: TGTGCCAGCTCACCACCGCTAGCGGGGATACATGGGACCCAGTACTTC; CDR3 protein: CASSPPLAGIHGTQYF
J gene: TRBJ2-1; D gene: .; V gene: TRBV11-3; CDR3 DNA: TGTGCCAGCAGCTTAGATGGTAGCGACAGCTCCTACAATGAGCAGTTCTTC; CDR3 protein: CASSLDGSDSSYNEQFF
J gene: TRBJ2-5; D gene: TRBD2; V gene: TRBV28; CDR3 DNA: TGTGCCAGCAGTCTGGGACTAGCGGGCCAACGGCGGGAGACCCAGTACTTC; CDR3 protein: CASSLGLAGQRRETQYF
J gene: TRBJ2-1; D gene: .; V gene: TRBV7-2; CDR3 DNA: TGTGCCAGCAGCTCGCGGGCCAATGAGCAGTTCTTC; CDR3 protein: CASSSRANEQFF
J gene: TRBJ2-7; D gene: .; V gene: TRBV4-3; CDR3 DNA: TGCGCCAGCAGCCAAGATCCCCCCTGGACCTACGAGCAGTACTTC; CDR3 protein: CASSQDPPWTYEQYF
J gene: TRBJ1-1; D gene: .; V gene: TRBV6-5; CDR3 DNA: TGTGCCAGCAGTTACCTGAACACTGAAGCTTTCTTT; CDR3 protein: CASSYLNTEAFF
J gene: TRBJ1-4; D gene: .; V gene: TRBV5-1; CDR3 DNA: TGCGCCAGCAGCTTGGTTGGGGGGAGTAATGAAAAACTGTTTTTT; CDR3 protein: CASSLVGGSNEKLFF
J gene: TRBJ2-1; D gene: .; V gene: TRBV6-5; CDR3 DNA: TGTGCCAGCTGGGACCTTAGCGGCTCCTACAATGAGCAGTTCTTC; CDR3 protein: CASWDLSGSYNEQFF
J gene: TRBJ2-1; D gene: .; V gene: TRBV18; CDR3 DNA: TGTGCCAGCTCACCCGGAACGGGATTGAATGAGCAGTTCTTC; CDR3 protein: CASSPGTGLNEQFF
J gene: TRBJ2-7; D gene: .; V gene: TRBV9; CDR3 DNA: TGTGCCAGCAGCGTAGGATCCCGTTCCTACGAGCAGTACTTC; CDR3 protein: CASSVGSRSYEQYF
J gene: TRBJ2-1; D gene: TRBD2; V gene: TRBV7-9; CDR3 DNA: TGTGCCAGCAGCCGGCCGGGACTAGCGGGAGGATATGAGCAGTTCTTC; CDR3 protein: CASSRPGLAGGYEQFF